A selection of T cell receptor beta chains follows, all from one sample in a study of technical replicates of blood from a few donors. TCRdb's table, derived via immunoSEQ multiplex PCR, lists solely in-frame clones and lacks some. The sample has 75,000 to 85,000 clones, around four fifths seen once; the top ten hold roughly 3.9%. Material: PBMCs. Every receptor here comes from a human donor in good health. Some clones in this sample may be carry-over from other donors' samples. The CDR3 runs from the conserved cysteine through the conserved F or W.

v_call: TRBV2
j_call: TRBJ2-3
cdr3_aa: CASSVPTSRAADTQYF

v_call: TRBV2
j_call: TRBJ2-7
cdr3_aa: CASRGLRDRAYEQYF

v_call: TRBV25-1
j_call: TRBJ1-6
cdr3_aa: CASSVMGQAFTLHF

v_call: TRBV6-5
j_call: TRBJ1-2
cdr3_aa: CASSYRGTGGGYTF

v_call: TRBV27
j_call: TRBJ2-5
cdr3_aa: CASHRGHQETQYF

v_call: TRBV6-1
j_call: TRBJ2-5
cdr3_aa: CASSELAGRQETQYF

v_call: TRBV7-9
j_call: TRBJ2-7
cdr3_aa: CASSRDSNEQYF

v_call: TRBV11-2
j_call: TRBJ2-5
cdr3_aa: CASSLRAGVETQYF

v_call: TRBV7-9
j_call: TRBJ2-1
cdr3_aa: CASSRGGSSYNEQFF

v_call: TRBV19
j_call: TRBJ1-5
cdr3_aa: CASTQDGGPIRPQHF

v_call: TRBV6-1
j_call: TRBJ1-5
cdr3_aa: CASGQTNQPQHF

v_call: TRBV7-2
j_call: TRBJ1-2
cdr3_aa: CASSSADRGRGYTF

v_call: TRBV25-1
j_call: TRBJ2-7
cdr3_aa: CASSKTGAWKYEQYF

v_call: TRBV2
j_call: TRBJ1-1
cdr3_aa: CASLTEQMNTEAFF

v_call: TRBV2
j_call: TRBJ2-1
cdr3_aa: CASGTYNEQFF

v_call: TRBV27
j_call: TRBJ2-7
cdr3_aa: CASSLLGRLGEYYEQYF

v_call: TRBV29-1
j_call: TRBJ2-5
cdr3_aa: CSVGLQETQYF

v_call: TRBV4-1
j_call: TRBJ2-5
cdr3_aa: CASSRTGQDQETQYF

v_call: TRBV11-2
j_call: TRBJ2-1
cdr3_aa: CASSLDGGWFF

v_call: TRBV18
j_call: TRBJ2-2
cdr3_aa: CASSPYHDGELFF

v_call: TRBV27
j_call: TRBJ1-2
cdr3_aa: CASSFGQGAIYGYTF

v_call: TRBV18
j_call: TRBJ1-1
cdr3_aa: CASSPRRPDRRDTEAFF

v_call: TRBV18
j_call: TRBJ1-1
cdr3_aa: CASSRGQTNTEAFF

v_call: TRBV19
j_call: TRBJ1-1
cdr3_aa: CASSMRQNTEAFF

v_call: TRBV19
j_call: TRBJ1-1
cdr3_aa: CASTGRTDSQAFF

v_call: TRBV6-1
j_call: TRBJ1-2
cdr3_aa: CASSEAGNGEYGYTF

v_call: TRBV11-2
j_call: TRBJ2-7
cdr3_aa: CASSLAGKREQYF

v_call: TRBV7-2
j_call: TRBJ2-5
cdr3_aa: CASSLEGAIYQETQYF

v_call: TRBV9
j_call: TRBJ1-5
cdr3_aa: CASSVEAGVNQPQHF

v_call: TRBV9
j_call: TRBJ2-1
cdr3_aa: CASTLGSGAPYNEQFF

v_call: TRBV7-8
j_call: TRBJ1-5
cdr3_aa: CASSFSNEYNQPQHF

v_call: TRBV4-3
j_call: TRBJ1-1
cdr3_aa: CASSQESRRGEAFF

v_call: TRBV29-1
j_call: TRBJ2-7
cdr3_aa: CSAADYSSYEQYF

v_call: TRBV13
j_call: -
cdr3_aa: CASSPTEGAYEQYF

v_call: TRBV5-1
j_call: TRBJ2-3
cdr3_aa: CASSLPSGTSGSSTDTQYF

v_call: TRBV10-3
j_call: TRBJ2-1
cdr3_aa: CAISEVGEQFF

v_call: TRBV20-1
j_call: TRBJ2-7
cdr3_aa: CSAGQGYEQYF

v_call: TRBV29-1
j_call: TRBJ1-2
cdr3_aa: CSVEATTMSGYTF

v_call: TRBV30
j_call: TRBJ2-7
cdr3_aa: CAWSVSIYEQYF

v_call: TRBV5-1
j_call: TRBJ2-7
cdr3_aa: CASSRDSYEQYF

v_call: TRBV5-6
j_call: TRBJ2-3
cdr3_aa: CASSWGGDTQYF